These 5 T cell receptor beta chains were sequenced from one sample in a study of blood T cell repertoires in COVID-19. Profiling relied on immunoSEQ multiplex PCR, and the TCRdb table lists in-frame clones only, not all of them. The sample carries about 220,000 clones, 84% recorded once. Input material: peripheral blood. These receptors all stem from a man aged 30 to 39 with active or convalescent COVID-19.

The CDR3 DNA sequence: TGTGCCAGCAGTGAAGCCCGACAGGTTAATGAAAAACTGTTTTTT. This codes for CASSEARQVNEKLFF. The rearrangement links TRBV6-1 to TRBJ1-4; D perhaps matches TRBD1 (6 bases). The CDR3 spans 15 residues. Germline CDR1 and CDR2: MNHNS and SASEGT. Trimming took off 0 bases at V and 4 bases at J, with 9 bases between the two ends.

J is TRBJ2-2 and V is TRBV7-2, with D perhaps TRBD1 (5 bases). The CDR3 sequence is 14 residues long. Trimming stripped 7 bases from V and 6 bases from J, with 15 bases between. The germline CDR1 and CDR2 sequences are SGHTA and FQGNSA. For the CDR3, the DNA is TGTGCCAGCACCTGGGGCCTTCGTGCCGGGGAGCTGTTTTTT. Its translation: CASTWGLRAGELFF.

The CDR3 DNA reads as TGTGCCAGCAGTTCCCAGTACTCTGGGGCCAACGTCCTGACTTTC. Amino acid sequence: CASSSQYSGANVLTF. The chain uses TRBV7-2 and TRBJ2-6; D gene unclear. The V gene's germline CDR1 is SGHTA and CDR2 FQGNSA. V was cut by 6 bases and J by 0 bases, with 9 bases left in between. The CDR3 runs 15 residues.

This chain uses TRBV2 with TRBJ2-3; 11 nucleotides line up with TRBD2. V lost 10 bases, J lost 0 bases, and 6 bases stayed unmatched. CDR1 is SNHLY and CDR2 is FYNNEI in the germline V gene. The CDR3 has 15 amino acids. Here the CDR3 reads CATKGTSGSTDTQYF. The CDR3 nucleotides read TGTGCCACCAAGGGGACTAGCGGCAGCACAGATACGCAGTATTTT.

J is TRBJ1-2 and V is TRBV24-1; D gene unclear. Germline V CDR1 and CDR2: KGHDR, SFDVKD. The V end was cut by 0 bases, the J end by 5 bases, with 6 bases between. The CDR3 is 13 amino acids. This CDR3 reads CATSDLADYGYTF. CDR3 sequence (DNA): TGTGCCACCAGTGATTTGGCGGATTATGGCTACACCTTC.